A single sample is the source of the 13 T cell receptor beta chains below, sequenced in a study of OX40 agonist ivuxolimab in advanced cancers. Sequencing used immunoSEQ multiplex PCR; TCRdb keeps in-frame clones, though not all of them. In the table there are 40,000 or so clones, more than 70% of which are singletons. This specimen was CD4+ or CD8+ T cells sorted from blood, taken in a trial of the OX40 agonist ivuxolimab. The receptors were sampled from an adult with an advanced solid tumor such as melanoma, head and neck, liver or kidney cancer.

The rearrangement joins TRBV28 to TRBJ2-7; TRBD2 aligns across 7 bases. This CDR3 spans 14 amino acids. Per germline, CDR1 MDHEN and CDR2 SYDVKM. Trimming at V came to 3 bases and at J to 5 bases, leaving 7 bases not matched to a gene. As DNA, the CDR3 is TGTGCCAGCAGTTTTGCGGGAGATTTTAACGAGCAGTACTTC. It specifies CASSFAGDFNEQYF.

The rearrangement uses TRBV6-5 and TRBJ1-2, with D tentatively TRBD1 (5 bases). Germline V lookup: CDR1 MNHEY, CDR2 SVGAGI. V shed 5 bases and J shed 10 bases, with 20 bases lying between them. CDR3 size: 14 residues. In DNA form, the CDR3 reads TGTGCCAGCAGTGAAGTCGGGGGGTTTGAAGACTACACCTTC. This encodes CASSEVGGFEDYTF.

The rearrangement uses TRBV19 and TRBJ1-1; maybe TRBD1 (6 bases). The length of the CDR3 is 13 residues. The germline V and J ends were trimmed by 10 bases and 1 base, with 13 bases remaining between them. Germline V gene lookup returns CDR1 LNHDA and CDR2 SQIVND (reference sequence). CDR3 coding DNA: TGTGCCACTCTGACAGGCCCGAACACTGAAGCTTTCTTT. This gives the protein CATLTGPNTEAFF.

The V and J genes are TRBV6-6 and TRBJ1-5; tentative D call: TRBD1 (6 bases). The CDR3 loop spans 15 amino acids. V was cut by 2 bases and J by 7 bases, with 15 bases left in between. Per the germline V gene, CDR1 is MNHNY and CDR2 is SVGAGI (reference sequence). The CDR3 spells CASSYRGGLGQPQHF. The DNA of the CDR3 is TGTGCCAGCAGTTACCGGGGGGGGCTGGGCCAGCCCCAGCATTTT.

This chain links TRBV28 with TRBJ2-7; 8 positions match TRBD2. This CDR3 contains 14 residues. Germline loops: CDR1 MDHEN, CDR2 SYDVKM. The V and J ends lost 5 bases and 2 bases, in that order; junction bases with no gene match: 5. The CDR3 bases are TGTGCCAGCAGTCGTGATAGCGGGACCTACGAGCAGTACTTC. As protein: CASSRDSGTYEQYF.

This chain's CDR3 is CATSRERSSGNTIYF. The CDR3 bases are TGTGCCACCAGCAGAGAGCGGTCCTCTGGAAACACCATATATTTT. The gene calls are TRBV15 and TRBJ1-3, with unresolved D. This CDR3 region has 15 residues. Trimming pared 0 bases from V and 0 bases from J, leaving 6 bases between. Germline V gene sequence: CDR1 LNHNV, CDR2 YYDKDF (reference sequence).

This chain links TRBV4-1 with TRBJ2-5; 7 nucleotides agree with TRBD2. The CDR3 extends over 16 amino acids. V gave up 0 bases and J gave up 4 bases; unmatched junction bases: 8. Per germline, CDR1 MGHRA and CDR2 YSYEKL. The CDR3, as DNA: TGCGCCAGCAGCCAAGATGGGGCGGGAGCTGCAGAGACCCAGTACTTC. Its translation: CASSQDGAGAAETQYF.

This chain links TRBV18 with TRBJ1-1; D is perhaps TRBD1 (5 bases). The germline CDR1 and CDR2 sequences are KGHSH and LQKENI. This CDR3 contains 15 residues. Trimming cost V 3 bases and J 2 bases, with 13 bases left between them. The CDR3 is CASSPRQKTNTEAFF. CDR3 nucleotide sequence: TGTGCCAGCTCACCCAGACAGAAGACTAACACTGAAGCTTTCTTT.

This clone is a singleton in its sample. V and J are TRBV10-3 and TRBJ1-2, with a possible D match to TRBD1 (5 bases). The CDR3 is 13 residues long. Germline CDR1 ENHRY, CDR2 SYGVKD. Trimming took 4 bases from V and 3 from J, leaving 9 bases between them. In DNA, the CDR3 is TGTGCCATCAGTGCACCGGGGGACTATGGCTACACCTTC. Translation gives CAISAPGDYGYTF.

This sequence joins TRBV5-4 and TRBJ2-5; no clear D. The CDR3 length is 14 residues. The germline V and J ends were trimmed by 0 bases and 0 bases, with 6 bases remaining between them. CDR1 SGHNT and CDR2 YYREEE come from the germline V gene (reference sequence). The CDR3 reads CASSLAAYQETQYF. The CDR3 DNA is TGTGCCAGCAGCTTGGCTGCGTACCAAGAGACCCAGTACTTC.

The chain uses TRBV18 and TRBJ1-2, with 7 bases aligning to TRBD1. V shed 2 bases, J shed 7 bases, and the junction held 7 bases outside the gene matches. CDR1 is KGHSH, CDR2 LQKENI, per germline. The CDR3 length is 14 residues. The CDR3 DNA reads as TGTGCCAGCTCACCAGAGACAGGGAGTTTTGGCTACACCTTC. Protein sequence: CASSPETGSFGYTF. The variable domain in full, with the rest retrieved from reference TRBV18 and TRBJ1-2, is NAGVMQNPRHLVRRRGQEARLRCSPMKGHSHVYWYRQLPEEGLKFMVYLQKENIIDESGMPKERFSAEFPKEGPSILRIQQVVRGDSAAYFCASSPETGSFGYTFGSGTRLTVV.

The chain carries TRBV30 and TRBJ1-2; D gene unclear. This CDR3 spans 13 amino acids. The V and J ends lost 1 base and 6 bases respectively, with 12 bases between them. Germline V gene lookup returns CDR1 GTSNPN and CDR2 SVGIG (reference sequence). CDR3 in DNA: TGTGCCTGGAGTGGGACCGCTAGGAATGGCTACACCTTC. As protein: CAWSGTARNGYTF.

V and J are TRBV4-1 and TRBJ1-4; D not certain. The V gene lost 5 bases and the J gene lost 1 base, with 8 bases spanning the gap. The germline V gene encodes CDR1 MGHRA and CDR2 YSYEKL. The CDR3 is 14 residues long. As DNA, the CDR3 is TGCGCCAGCAGCATACGAGTAACTAATGAAAAACTGTTTTTT. This gives the protein CASSIRVTNEKLFF.